The 20 T cell receptor beta chains listed next were all sequenced from one sample in a study of shared clonotypes between healthy human individuals. Sequencing used immunoSEQ multiplex PCR; TCRdb keeps in-frame clones, though not all of them. The sample has 2 million to 3 million clones, more than 80% seen once. The sequencing sample was made of naive CD4+ T cells sorted from blood. Specified subset: CD45RA+ positively selected. Receptor source: a man between 18 and 29 years old in good health.

The gene calls are TRBV19 and TRBJ1-5; D ambiguous. V lost 5 bases and J 7 bases, leaving 12 bases between the germline ends. CDR1 is LNHDA, CDR2 SQIVND, per germline (reference sequence). The CDR3 spans 13 residues. The CDR3 region has the DNA TGTGCCAGTAGTGAAGTGTCAGAACAGCCCCAGCATTTT. This sequence encodes CASSEVSEQPQHF.

The chain joins TRBV5-6 to TRBJ1-2; D gene ambiguous. The germline V gene encodes CDR1 SGHDT and CDR2 YYEEEE. V was trimmed by 0 bases and J by 2 bases, leaving 8 bases between them. The CDR3 sequence is 14 residues long. CDR3 sequence: CASSLDEGNYGYTF. The CDR3 nucleotides read TGTGCCAGCAGCTTGGATGAGGGAAACTATGGCTACACCTTC. Complete variable domain (other parts from reference TRBV5-6 and TRBJ1-2): DAGVTQSPTHLIKTRGQQVTLRCSPKSGHDTVSWYQQALGQGPQFIFQYYEEEERQRGNFPDRFSGHQFPNYSSELNVNALLLGDSALYLCASSLDEGNYGYTFGSGTRLTVV.

This chain links TRBV15 with TRBJ2-3; D unclear. V shed 0 bases and J shed 6 bases, with 19 bases lying between them. CDR3 length equals 17 residues. Germline CDR1 is LNHNV and CDR2 is YYDKDF (reference sequence). The CDR3: CATSRDVGLISVDTQYF. CDR3 DNA sequence: TGTGCCACCAGCAGAGACGTAGGGTTAATCAGCGTTGATACGCAGTATTTT.

For this clone: The sample contains more than one DNA sequence encoding this CDR3. The chain joins TRBV5-1 to TRBJ2-3; no firm D call. The CDR3 consists of 15 residues. With 2 bases removed from V and 0 bases from J, the gap between germline ends came to 10 bases. Germline V lookup: CDR1 SGHRS, CDR2 YFSETQ. CDR3 in amino acids: CASSFPGQSTDTQYF. The CDR3 DNA reads TGCGCCAGCAGCTTTCCGGGCCAGAGCACAGATACGCAGTATTTT.

In this sample, this clone turned up a few times. This chain uses TRBV30 with TRBJ1-4; D unresolved. V was shortened by 3 bases and J by 4 bases, with 12 bases between the two germline ends. The CDR3 covers 14 residues. The germline V gene has CDR1 GTSNPN and CDR2 SVGIG (reference sequence). The CDR3 region is CAWRTKVLNEKLFF. The CDR3 DNA follows: TGTGCCTGGAGGACCAAGGTCCTTAATGAAAAACTGTTTTTT. Looking up the rest from reference TRBV30 and TRBJ1-4 gives the full variable domain: SQTIHQWPATLVQPVGSPLSLECTVEGTSNPNLYWYRQAAGRGLQLLFYSVGIGQISSEVPQNLSASRPQDRQFILSSKKLLLSDSGFYLCAWRTKVLNEKLFFGSGTQLSVL.

The gene calls are TRBV28 and TRBJ1-5; TRBD1 aligns across 9 bases. The germline V gene has CDR1 MDHEN and CDR2 SYDVKM. V was pared by 6 bases and J by 5 bases, with 8 bases of the junction left unmatched. This CDR3 has 15 amino acids. The CDR3 DNA follows: TGTGCCAGCAGGAACGCCGGGACAGGGTATCAGCCCCAGCATTTT. Its translation: CASRNAGTGYQPQHF.

The chain joins TRBV6-4 to TRBJ2-1; 7 nucleotides match TRBD2. The length of the CDR3 is 13 residues. J lost 10 bases, V lost 1 base, and 4 bases had no gene match. Germline CDR1 is MRHNA and CDR2 is SNTAGT. CDR3 protein: CASSDYRGGEQFF. The CDR3 nucleotides read TGTGCCAGCAGTGACTATAGGGGAGGGGAGCAGTTCTTC.

This chain connects TRBV11-2 to TRBJ2-7; maybe TRBD2 (7 bases). The V end lost 4 bases, the J end lost 5 bases, and 21 bases lay between the germline ends. Germline V lookup: CDR1 SGHAT, CDR2 FQNNGV. There are 16 residues in the CDR3. For the CDR3, the DNA is TGTGCCAGCAGCTCCCTGCGGGGGCGTGTGGGGAACGAGCAGTACTTC. Translated: CASSSLRGRVGNEQYF.

In this sample, this clone turned up a few times. The chain has TRBV20-1 and TRBJ1-1; D is undetermined. The CDR3 extends over 9 amino acids. CDR1 is DFQATT and CDR2 is SNEGSKA in the germline V gene (reference sequence). This chain's CDR3 is CRVNTEAFF. CDR3 DNA: TGCAGGGTGAACACTGAAGCTTTCTTT.

The chain joins TRBV7-3 to TRBJ2-1; tentative D call: TRBD1 (6 bases). This CDR3 contains 13 residues. Trimming removed 5 bases at V and 6 bases at J, with 11 bases between. Germline V gene sequence: CDR1 SGHTA, CDR2 FQGTGA. The CDR3 sequence: CASSVQGPNEQFF. The CDR3 DNA reads TGTGCCAGCAGCGTGCAGGGGCCCAATGAGCAGTTCTTC.

This chain joins TRBV30 and TRBJ1-3, with D possibly being TRBD1 (5 bases). In germline, CDR1 is GTSNPN, CDR2 SVGIG (reference sequence). Trimming shortened V by 1 base and J by 3 bases, and 13 bases separated the two germline ends. The CDR3 extends over 15 amino acids. CDR3 coding DNA: TGTGCCTGGAGTGCCGGGGGAAGGGTTGGAAACACCATATATTTT. Encoded protein: CAWSAGGRVGNTIYF.

Concerning this clone: The same CDR3 is also encoded by other DNA sequences in this sample. CDR3 region: CASSVALGSYNEQFF. The CDR3 DNA reads TGTGCCAGCAGCGTAGCACTGGGGTCCTACAATGAGCAGTTCTTC. The J gene is TRBJ2-1, the V gene TRBV9; D uncertain. The length of the CDR3 is 15 residues. Germline CDR1 SGDLS, CDR2 YYNGEE. The V end was cut by 0 bases, the J end by 1 base, with 8 bases between.

V gene TRBV19 combines with J gene TRBJ1-4, with a tentative D call TRBD1 (5 bases). Deletions cut 9 bases from V and 5 bases from J, with 19 bases between. CDR3 length: 15 residues. The germline V gene encodes CDR1 LNHDA and CDR2 SQIVND (reference sequence). As DNA, the CDR3 is TGTGCCAGCTGCCTAGATGGGGGTCTGAATGAAAAACTGTTTTTT. Protein sequence: CASCLDGGLNEKLFF.

Only one count was recorded for this clone. This chain connects TRBV27 to TRBJ1-6, with 8 bases identical to TRBD1. The J segment lost 7 bases and the V segment lost 8 bases, leaving 10 bases of the junction unmatched. The germline V gene encodes CDR1 MNHEY and CDR2 SMNVEV (reference sequence). This CDR3 has 15 amino acids. CDR3 in DNA: TGTGCCAGCGCCTTTACCGGGACAGGAAATTCACCCCTCCACTTT. Translated, it gives CASAFTGTGNSPLHF.

This clone was observed once. The chain uses TRBV6-5 and TRBJ2-4, with 9 bases aligning to TRBD1. Trimming took 2 bases from V and 7 from J; bases not matched to a gene: 9. CDR1 is MNHEY, CDR2 SVGAGI, per germline. The CDR3 totals 16 residues. The CDR3 sequence: CASSYTWGQGGNIQYF. DNA of the CDR3: TGTGCCAGCAGTTACACGTGGGGACAGGGTGGGAACATTCAGTACTTC.

The genes are TRBV6-6 and TRBJ2-1; 8 positions match TRBD2. V was clipped by 5 bases and J by 2 bases; unmatched bases: 5. Germline V CDR1 and CDR2: MNHNY, SVGAGI (reference sequence). CDR3 length equals 15 residues. CDR3 DNA: TGTGCCAGCAGTCCGAGCGGGAGTCCCTACAATGAGCAGTTCTTC. Residues: CASSPSGSPYNEQFF.

The genes are TRBV7-2 and TRBJ1-2; D not resolved. V was clipped by 5 bases and J by 4 bases, with 8 bases between them. CDR3 length equals 12 residues. Germline loops: CDR1 SGHTA, CDR2 FQGNSA. The CDR3 loop is CASSLGFYGYTF. As DNA, the CDR3 is TGTGCCAGCAGCCTTGGGTTCTATGGCTACACCTTC.

The chain is built from TRBV7-2 and TRBJ2-5; D remains unclear. The germline V gene has CDR1 SGHTA and CDR2 FQGNSA. V lost 6 bases to trimming and J lost 1 base, with 15 bases between them. The CDR3 spans 15 residues. CDR3 sequence: CASSMFSKPQETQYF. CDR3 sequence (DNA): TGTGCCAGCAGTATGTTCTCAAAACCCCAAGAGACCCAGTACTTC.

The V call is TRBV5-1, the J call TRBJ2-5, with TRBD2 identical over 8 bases. J gave up 9 bases and V 6 bases, and 16 bases lay outside the gene matches. CDR1 SGHRS and CDR2 YFSETQ come from the germline V gene. This CDR3 is built from 15 residues. CDR3 protein: CASTDDREGLASQYF. The CDR3 DNA reads as TGCGCCAGCACTGATGATCGGGAGGGCCTCGCGTCCCAGTACTTC. Full variable domain (rest looked up from reference TRBV5-1 and TRBJ2-5): KAGVTQTPRYLIKTRGQQVTLSCSPISGHRSVSWYQQTPGQGLQFLFEYFSETQRNKGNFPGRFSGRQFSNSRSEMNVSTLELGDSALYLCASTDDREGLASQYFGPGTRLLVL.

The chain is built from TRBV10-3 and TRBJ1-2; D gene unclear. Trimming removed 4 bases from V and 3 bases from J, with 12 bases in between. CDR3 length: 14 amino acids. Germline assignment: CDR1 ENHRY and CDR2 SYGVKD. CDR3 bases: TGTGCCATCAGTGTCGGGCGGGATTACTATGGCTACACCTTC. It translates to CAISVGRDYYGYTF.